This T cell receptor (beta chain) was observed in a study of T cell changes during pregnancy in multiple sclerosis. Some clones are missing from TCRdb's copy, which holds only in-frame ones; the method was immunoSEQ multiplex PCR. Here the sample spans over 30,000 clones, around 90% being singletons. Germline CDR1 and CDR2: WNHNN and SYGVQD (reference sequence). The ends were cut back, 7 bases at V and 1 base at J, with 13 bases in the middle. The CDR3 has 15 residues. Source: CD4+ T cells from peripheral blood mononuclear cells, taken in the third trimester of pregnancy. The V call is TRBV10-1, the J call TRBJ2-2, with a weak D call TRBD2 (6 bases). The receptor was isolated from a female donor in good health, enrolled as a control in a pregnancy study. The CDR3 DNA reads TGCGCCAGCATGGGGGACTTGGAGAACACCGGGGAGCTGTTTTTT. It codes for CASMGDLENTGELFF.